This T cell receptor beta chain came from a study of shared clonotypes between healthy human individuals. Findings and caveats of the study: It was anticipated that sequencing depth would influence how many clonotypes donors shared.

As regards this clone: Antigen: not known.

CDR3 length: 15 residues. V was pared by 5 bases and J by 8 bases, with 14 bases of the junction left unmatched. Germline V lookup: CDR1 MNHEY, CDR2 SMNVEV (reference sequence). Repertoires were generated with immunoSEQ multiplex PCR, while TCRdb's copy carries only in-frame clones and drops some. The data contain more than 2 million clones, almost 96% of them singletons. The sequenced material came from naive CD4+ T cells sorted from blood. Specified subset: CD45RA+ positively selected. The V and J genes are TRBV27 and TRBJ1-2; TRBD1 matches 7 bases. This TCR was recovered from a man aged 18 to 29 in good health. This CDR3 reads CASSPAGRGVGGYTF. The CDR3 DNA reads TGTGCCAGCAGTCCGGCGGGCAGGGGGGTTGGCGGCTACACCTTC.